This record looks at one T cell receptor beta chain sequence and its context. All the people who gave samples were healthy bone marrow donors. These data belong to a study of cytomegalovirus exposure and HLA in healthy donors. On the study more broadly: Of a few hundred genotyped donors, 81% clustered with self-reported Caucasian donors.

Germline CDR1 is SGHRS and CDR2 is YFSETQ. The V gene end was trimmed by 4 bases and the J gene end by 3 bases; junction bases not matched to a gene: 9. CDR3 length: 15 amino acids. Primers included in the PCR were 60 Vbeta and 13 Jbeta primers. The repertoire was sequenced with immunoSEQ multiplex PCR; TCRdb's copy has only in-frame clones and lacks some. The sample gives about 120,000 clones, over 75% of which show up once; roughly 1.5% is in the top ten. This receptor was obtained from a woman aged 18-35 years in good health and CMV-seronegative. Source material: PBMCs. The chain recombines TRBV5-1 with TRBJ1-1; 7 nucleotides align to TRBD1. The DNA for the CDR3 is TGCGCCAGCAGCGGAGACAGGGTTGAGGACACTGAAGCTTTCTTT. This sequence encodes CASSGDRVEDTEAFF.